One sample yielded the 12 T cell receptor beta chains listed below, sequenced in a study of OX40 agonist ivuxolimab in advanced cancers. Using immunoSEQ multiplex PCR, the repertoire was profiled, and TCRdb retains in-frame clones only, with some absent. This table holds about 44,000 clones, less than 95% found once. The source was CD4+ or CD8+ T cells sorted from blood, collected in a trial of the OX40 agonist ivuxolimab. The receptors stem from an adult with an advanced solid tumor such as melanoma, head and neck, liver or kidney cancer.

In regard to this clone: One end of the junction does not line up with germline, which may come from a read error. The chain has TRBV7-7 and TRBJ2-1; a possible D gene is TRBD2 (5 bases). The CDR3 covers 15 residues. The germline gives CDR1 SSHAT, CDR2 FNYEAQ (reference sequence). The CDR3 region is CASSLARAEYNEQFF. For the CDR3, the DNA is TGTGCTAGCAGCTTAGCGCGGGCAGAATACAATGAGCAGTTCTTC.

This clone was recorded once. This chain joins TRBV27 and TRBJ2-5, with 9 bases lining up with TRBD2. The germline V gene encodes CDR1 MNHEY and CDR2 SMNVEV (reference sequence). The V gene end was trimmed by 8 bases and the J gene end by 5 bases; junction bases not matched to a gene: 9. The CDR3 extends over 14 amino acids. The CDR3 protein is CASSPGLAKETQYF. The CDR3 bases are TGTGCCAGCTCCCCCGGACTAGCGAAGGAGACCCAGTACTTC.

This chain joins TRBV2 and TRBJ2-5; 8 bases align to TRBD1. Trimming removed 8 bases from V and 5 bases from J; junction bases left unmatched: 13. Looked up from germline, CDR1 is SNHLY and CDR2 is FYNNEI. The CDR3 is 15 residues long. The CDR3 DNA reads as TGTGCCAGCTTGGGGCAGGGGGCTAATCTGGAGACCCAGTACTTC. Translating gives CASLGQGANLETQYF.

The chain is built from TRBV4-1 and TRBJ1-1, with D unclear. Germline V lookup: CDR1 MGHRA, CDR2 YSYEKL. CDR3 size: 16 residues. V lost 1 base, J lost 0 bases, and 12 bases lay in between. In nucleotides, the CDR3 is TGCGCCAGCAGCCAAGGTGGGGTCCTGTTGAACACTGAAGCTTTCTTT. Protein product: CASSQGGVLLNTEAFF.

This clone appeared once. The chain recombines TRBV5-4 with TRBJ2-3; D unclear. CDR3 length: 13 amino acids. Germline CDR1 SGHNT, CDR2 YYREEE (reference sequence). Trimming left V 0 bases short and J 0 bases short, with 2 bases between. The CDR3: CASSLDSTDTQYF. DNA for the CDR3: TGTGCCAGCAGCTTGGACAGCACAGATACGCAGTATTTT. The full variable domain, in which reference TRBV5-4 and TRBJ2-3 provide the parts outside the CDR3, is ETGVTQSPTHLIKTRGQQVTLRCSSQSGHNTVSWYQQALGQGPQFIFQYYREEENGRGNFPPRFSGLQFPNYSSELNVNALELDDSALYLCASSLDSTDTQYFGPGTRLTVL.

On this clone itself: Compared with germline, one end of the junction differs, possibly owing to a read error. J is TRBJ2-5 and V is TRBV5-4; possibly TRBD2 for D (5 bases). CDR3 length: 13 amino acids. Germline CDR1 is SGHNT and CDR2 is YYREEE (reference sequence). The CDR3 region is CASRLEVQETQYF. DNA of the CDR3: TGTGCCAGCAGGTTGGAGGTCCAAGAGACCCAGTACTTC.

The gene calls are TRBV14 and TRBJ2-1; the D is unclear. There are 14 residues in the CDR3. Trimming took off 6 bases at V and 4 bases at J, with 13 bases between the two ends. Germline lookup yields CDR1 SGHDN and CDR2 FVKESK. CDR3 in amino acids: CASRDHKGYNEQFF. DNA for the CDR3: TGTGCCAGCAGAGACCACAAGGGATACAATGAGCAGTTCTTC.

The V gene is TRBV5-6, the J gene TRBJ2-3; TRBD1 is a possible D gene (5 bases). V was pared by 0 bases and J by 0 bases, with 14 bases between. The germline CDR1 and CDR2 sequences are SGHDT and YYEEEE. The CDR3 contains 17 residues. The CDR3 bases are TGTGCCAGCAGCTTGGGGAAGCAGGGCCCAAGCACAGATACGCAGTATTTT. This sequence encodes CASSLGKQGPSTDTQYF.

The V gene is TRBV9, the J gene TRBJ2-1; 10 bases match TRBD2. Per germline, CDR1 SGDLS and CDR2 YYNGEE. The CDR3 runs to 13 residues. The J segment lost 10 bases and the V segment lost 4 bases, leaving 5 bases of the junction unmatched. The CDR3 nucleotides are TGTGCCAGCAGCCTCGGACTAGCGGTCGAGCAGTTCTTC. Protein: CASSLGLAVEQFF.

The chain carries TRBV6-5 and TRBJ1-1; D ambiguous. V was shortened by 2 bases and J by 0 bases, with 4 bases between the two germline ends. CDR3 length: 13 amino acids. Germline lookup yields CDR1 MNHEY and CDR2 SVGAGI. Here the CDR3 reads CASSYAVNTEAFF. CDR3 sequence (DNA): TGTGCCAGCAGTTACGCGGTGAACACTGAAGCTTTCTTT.

The chain couples TRBV5-6 to TRBJ2-1, with TRBD2 matching 11 bases. The CDR3 has 19 residues. Trimming at V came to 0 bases and at J to 0 bases, leaving 8 bases not matched to a gene. Germline CDR1 reads SGHDT; CDR2 reads YYEEEE. CDR3 sequence: CASSLAPLAGESSYNEQFF. Here the CDR3 DNA reads TGTGCCAGCAGCTTGGCCCCACTAGCGGGGGAAAGCTCCTACAATGAGCAGTTCTTC.

The gene calls are TRBV7-9 and TRBJ1-5; D is perhaps TRBD1 (5 bases). V lost 5 bases and J 6 bases, leaving 11 bases between the germline ends. This CDR3 is built from 13 residues. From germline, CDR1 is SEHNR and CDR2 FQNEAQ (reference sequence). CDR3 amino acids: CASSVTGVQPQHF. CDR3 bases: TGTGCCAGCAGCGTAACGGGGGTTCAGCCCCAGCATTTT.